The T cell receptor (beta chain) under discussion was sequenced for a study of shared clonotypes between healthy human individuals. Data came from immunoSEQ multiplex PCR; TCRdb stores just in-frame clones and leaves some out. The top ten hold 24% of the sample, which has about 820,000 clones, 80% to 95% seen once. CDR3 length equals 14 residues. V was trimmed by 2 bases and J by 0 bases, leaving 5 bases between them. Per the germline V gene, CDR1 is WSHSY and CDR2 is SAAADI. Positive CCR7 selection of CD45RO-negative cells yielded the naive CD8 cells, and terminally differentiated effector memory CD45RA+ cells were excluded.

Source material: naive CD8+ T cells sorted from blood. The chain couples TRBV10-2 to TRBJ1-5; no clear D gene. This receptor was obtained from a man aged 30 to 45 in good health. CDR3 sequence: CASSELISNQPQHF. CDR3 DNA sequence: TGCGCCAGCAGTGAGCTTATTAGCAATCAGCCCCAGCATTTT.